The text below deals with one T cell receptor beta chain. Membership in each cohort depended on participant-reported clinical history. All exposed participants met a person with COVID-19 within 2 weeks before entering the study. The data derive from a study of blood T cell repertoires in COVID-19. Whole-study context: T cells, B-cell-depleted T cells, or PBMCs provided the cDNA or gDNA that served as material.

The J segment lost 4 bases and the V segment lost 3 bases, leaving 6 bases of the junction unmatched. Germline CDR1 reads SGHRS; CDR2 reads YFSETQ. This CDR3 has 16 amino acids. Libraries were prepared by immunoSEQ multiplex PCR; TCRdb keeps only in-frame clonotypes and omits some of them. The sample contains around 160,000 clones, around 83% of which appear only once. This chain uses TRBV5-1 with TRBJ2-3; 12 bases are shared with TRBD2. Sequencing was carried out using PBMCs or T cells enriched from blood (not recorded which). The clonotype comes from a woman aged 50 to 60 who had been exposed to COVID-19. Written as DNA, the CDR3 is TGCGCCAGCAGCTCCGGACTAGCGGGAAAAGCAGATACGCAGTATTTT. As protein: CASSSGLAGKADTQYF.